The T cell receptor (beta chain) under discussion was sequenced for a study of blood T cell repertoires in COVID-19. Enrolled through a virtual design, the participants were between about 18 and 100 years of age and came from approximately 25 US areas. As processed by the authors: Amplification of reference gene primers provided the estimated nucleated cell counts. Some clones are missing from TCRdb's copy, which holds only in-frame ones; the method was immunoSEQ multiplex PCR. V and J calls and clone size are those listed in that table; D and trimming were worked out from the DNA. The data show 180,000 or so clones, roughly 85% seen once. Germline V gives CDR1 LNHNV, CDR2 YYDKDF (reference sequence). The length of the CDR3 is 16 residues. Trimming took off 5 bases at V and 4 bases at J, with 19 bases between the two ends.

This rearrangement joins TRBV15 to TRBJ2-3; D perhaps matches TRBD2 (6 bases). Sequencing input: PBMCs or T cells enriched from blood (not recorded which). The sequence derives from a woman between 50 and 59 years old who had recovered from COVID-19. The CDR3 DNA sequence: TGTGCCACCAGCCTCACTAGCCCAGGGATCGCAGATACGCAGTATTTT. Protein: CATSLTSPGIADTQYF. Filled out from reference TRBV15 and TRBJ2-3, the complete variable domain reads DAMVIQNPRYQVTQFGKPVTLSCSQTLNHNVMYWYQQKSSQAPKLLFHYYDKDFNNEADTPDNFQSRRPNTSFCFLDIRSPGLGDTAMYLCATSLTSPGIADTQYFGPGTRLTVL.